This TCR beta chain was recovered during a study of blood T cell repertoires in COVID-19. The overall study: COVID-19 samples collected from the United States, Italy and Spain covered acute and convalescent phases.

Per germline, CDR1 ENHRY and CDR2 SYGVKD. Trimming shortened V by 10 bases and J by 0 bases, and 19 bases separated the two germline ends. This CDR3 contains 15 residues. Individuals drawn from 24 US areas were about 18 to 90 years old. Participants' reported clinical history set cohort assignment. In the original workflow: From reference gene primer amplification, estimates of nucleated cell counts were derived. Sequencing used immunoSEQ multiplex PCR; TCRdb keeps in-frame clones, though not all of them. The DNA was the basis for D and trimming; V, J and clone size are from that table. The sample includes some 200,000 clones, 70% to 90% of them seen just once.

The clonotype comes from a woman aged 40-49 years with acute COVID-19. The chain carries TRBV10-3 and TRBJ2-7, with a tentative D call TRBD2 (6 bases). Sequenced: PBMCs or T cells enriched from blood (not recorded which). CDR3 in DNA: TGTGCCAGCCGTGAAGGCGGGACGGGCTCCTACGAGCAGTACTTC. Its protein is CASREGGTGSYEQYF.